This T cell receptor (beta chain) was profiled in a study of chronic HIV infection and antiretroviral therapy. Germline V gene sequence: CDR1 SGHAT, CDR2 FQNNGV. This CDR3 is built from 14 residues. Trimming took off 5 bases at V and 3 bases at J, with 14 bases between the two ends. This clonotype was detected many times. Using its own MiXCR run on the 5' RACE reads, TCRdb lists one record per CDR3 protein. The sample yields 25,000 to 35,000 distinct CDR3 sequences, around 9% seen once. The rearrangement joins TRBV11-2 to TRBJ2-7; either TRBD1 or TRBD2 may supply D (5 bases each). The sequenced sample was peripheral blood. The sequence came from an adult who had HIV and had not received antiretroviral therapy, or was an uninfected healthy control (not recorded which). CDR3 region: CASSITGTDYEQYF. The DNA of the CDR3 is TGTGCCAGCAGCATCACCGGGACGGACTACGAGCAGTACTTC.